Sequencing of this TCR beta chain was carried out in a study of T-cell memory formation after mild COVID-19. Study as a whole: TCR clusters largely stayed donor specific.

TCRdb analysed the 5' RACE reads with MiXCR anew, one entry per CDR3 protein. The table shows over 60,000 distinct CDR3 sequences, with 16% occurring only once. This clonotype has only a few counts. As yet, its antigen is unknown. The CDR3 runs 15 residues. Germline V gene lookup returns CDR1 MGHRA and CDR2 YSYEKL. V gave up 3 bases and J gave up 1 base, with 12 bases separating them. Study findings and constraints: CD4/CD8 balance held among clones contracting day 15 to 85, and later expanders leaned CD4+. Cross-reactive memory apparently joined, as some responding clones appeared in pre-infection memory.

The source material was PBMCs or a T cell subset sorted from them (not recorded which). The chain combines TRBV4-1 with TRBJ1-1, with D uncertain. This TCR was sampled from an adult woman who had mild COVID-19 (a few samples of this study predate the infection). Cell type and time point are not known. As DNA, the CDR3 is TGCGCCAGCAGCCAGCCAGAAATTGGGAACACTGAAGCTTTCTTT. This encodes CASSQPEIGNTEAFF.